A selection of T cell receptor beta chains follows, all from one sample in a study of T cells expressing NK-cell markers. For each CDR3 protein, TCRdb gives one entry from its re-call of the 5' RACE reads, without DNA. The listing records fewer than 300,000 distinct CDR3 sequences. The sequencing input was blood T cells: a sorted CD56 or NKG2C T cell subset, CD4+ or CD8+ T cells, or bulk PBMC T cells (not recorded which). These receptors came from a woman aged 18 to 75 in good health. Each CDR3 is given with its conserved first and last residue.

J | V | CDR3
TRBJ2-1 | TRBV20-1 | CSARPSTSGAYNEQFF
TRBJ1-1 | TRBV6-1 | CASSKPGLGNTEAFF
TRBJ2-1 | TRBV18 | CASSPGGAAYNEQFF
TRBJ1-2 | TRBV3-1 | CASSPGQRHLGYGYTF
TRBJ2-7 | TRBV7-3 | CASSLTVADSYEQYF
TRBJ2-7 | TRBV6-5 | CASGAGGWEQYF
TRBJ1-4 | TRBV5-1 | CASSLQPGGSEKLFF
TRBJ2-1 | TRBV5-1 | CASSLVAGEQFF
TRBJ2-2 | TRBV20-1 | CSAIKLTGELFF
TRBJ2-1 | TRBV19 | CASSRLAGGPIEQFF
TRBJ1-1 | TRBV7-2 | CASSLGDRDNTEAFF
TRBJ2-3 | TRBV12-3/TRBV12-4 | CASSLGLTASTDTQYF
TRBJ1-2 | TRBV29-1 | CSVVDSYGYTF
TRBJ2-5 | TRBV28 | CASSVSTQGRYQETQYF
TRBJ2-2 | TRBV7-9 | CASSLGTETGELFF
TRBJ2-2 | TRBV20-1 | CSARPRGRITGELFF
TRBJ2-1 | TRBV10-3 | CATWGLAGVNEQFF
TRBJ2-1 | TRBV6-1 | CASRLHKREGPYNEQFF
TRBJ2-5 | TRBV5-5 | CASSFYPSGGGETQYF
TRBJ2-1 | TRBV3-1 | CASSQIGGRTGGQFF
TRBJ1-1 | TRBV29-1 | CSVGDFTEAFF
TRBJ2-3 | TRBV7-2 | CASSSWRSGTDTQYF
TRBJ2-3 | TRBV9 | CASSVGGSQGKSDTQYF
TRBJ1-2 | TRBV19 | CASSLRSGGYTF
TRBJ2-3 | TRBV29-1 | CSVRTSGSTRDTQYF
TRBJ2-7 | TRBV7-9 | CASSLRTGESYEQYF
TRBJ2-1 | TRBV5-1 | CASSVQGAQDEQFF
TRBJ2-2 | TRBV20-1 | CSASSRKFGTGELFF
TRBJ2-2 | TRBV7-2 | CASSLRRGSTGELFF
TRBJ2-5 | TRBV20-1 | CSATSPQGETQYF
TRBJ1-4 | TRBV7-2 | CASSLGTGRPEKLFF
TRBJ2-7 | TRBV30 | CAWRPRQGITYEQYF
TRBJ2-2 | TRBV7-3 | CASSSQLTGELFF
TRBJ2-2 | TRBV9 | CASSVPPLDGNTGELFF
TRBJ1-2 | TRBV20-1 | CSASRSGSGDGYTF
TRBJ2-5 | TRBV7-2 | CASSFYSDRGETQYF
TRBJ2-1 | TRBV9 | CASSVVPAPNNEQFF
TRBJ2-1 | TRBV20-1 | CSARRGPGGYNEQFF
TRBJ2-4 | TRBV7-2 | CASSREVLGDIQYF
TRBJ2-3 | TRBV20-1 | CSAPPGAGSTDTQYF
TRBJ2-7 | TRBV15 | CATSRDPGGRSSYEQYF
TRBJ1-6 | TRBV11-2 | CASSSGSWSPLHF
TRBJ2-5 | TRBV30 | CAWSVLGSQETQYF
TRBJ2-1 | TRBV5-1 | CASSTGQGETSGRIWQFF
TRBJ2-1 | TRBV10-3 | CAIRPTGGEQFF
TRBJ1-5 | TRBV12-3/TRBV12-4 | CASSRLPGPRSNQPQHF
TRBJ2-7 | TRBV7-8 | CASSLGGTGSREQYF
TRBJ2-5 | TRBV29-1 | CSQVGGETQYF
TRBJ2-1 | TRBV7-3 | CASSLDRSYNEQFF
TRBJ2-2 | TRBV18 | CASSPQASGQPTGELFF
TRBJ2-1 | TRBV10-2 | CASSVGGRIYNEQFF
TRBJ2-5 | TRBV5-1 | CASSLAWLAGGETQYF
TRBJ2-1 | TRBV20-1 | CSARGPKYNEQFF
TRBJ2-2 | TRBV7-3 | CASSSGGENTGELFF
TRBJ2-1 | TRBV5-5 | CASSVSGLASYNEQFF